The 20 T cell receptor beta chains given below trace back to one sample, sequenced in a study of post-analysis software for immune sequencing data. Study-wide points: About five TRBV segments, including TRBV5-6, TRBV5-1 and TRBV20-1, were more frequent in patients than controls.

These receptors have no identified antigens. Unique molecular identifiers were built into the TCR beta cDNA libraries. TCRdb processed the PCR reads anew with MiXCR; each CDR3 protein has one entry. This sample carries about 540,000 distinct CDR3 sequences, roughly 34% of them seen once, and the ten largest clones take approximately 6%. Sequenced: blood. The receptor source for this set is a girl under 18 with multiple sclerosis.

There are a few counts of this clonotype. The chain employs TRBV5-1 and TRBJ2-7; D unresolved. Trimming shortened V by 4 bases and J by 3 bases, and 11 bases separated the two germline ends. The V gene's germline CDR1 is SGHRS and CDR2 YFSETQ. The CDR3 covers 13 residues. The CDR3 reads CASSELGHYEQYF. The DNA for the CDR3 is TGCGCCAGCAGCGAGTTGGGCCACTACGAGCAGTACTTC.

The rearrangement joins TRBV18 to TRBJ2-1; TRBD2 aligns across 7 bases. This CDR3 is built from 14 residues. Germline lookup yields CDR1 KGHSH and CDR2 LQKENI. The ends lost 3 bases at V and 6 bases at J; junction bases unmatched: 5. The CDR3 DNA follows: TGTGCCAGCTCACCGGGCGGGGGAATCAATGAGCAGTTCTTC. It translates to CASSPGGGINEQFF.

This clonotype turned up a few times. The CDR3 region has the DNA TGTGCCAGCAGCGCGAGACCGACTAGCGGGGGATACAATGAGCAGTTCTTC. Translated, it gives CASSARPTSGGYNEQFF. The chain joins TRBV7-3 to TRBJ2-1, with 12 bases lining up with TRBD2. V dropped 5 bases and J dropped 4; count of bases not matched to a gene: 9. The CDR3 covers 17 residues. Germline V lookup: CDR1 SGHTA, CDR2 FQGTGA.

This clonotype has just a few counts. This chain connects TRBV4-1 to TRBJ2-1; the match to TRBD1 covers 9 bases. CDR1 is MGHRA, CDR2 YSYEKL, per germline. The length of the CDR3 is 15 residues. V gave up 0 bases and J gave up 8 bases; unmatched junction bases: 5. CDR3 sequence: CASSQERDRDDEQFF. CDR3 nucleotide sequence: TGCGCCAGCAGCCAAGAACGGGACAGGGATGATGAGCAGTTCTTC.

The rearrangement links TRBV29-1 to TRBJ1-1; 9 bases fit TRBD1. The CDR3 has 13 amino acids. V lost 6 bases and J lost 3; bases outside the gene matches: 5. The germline gives CDR1 SQVTM, CDR2 ANQGSEA. The CDR3 loop reads CSVTGGQYTEAFF. The CDR3 DNA sequence: TGCAGCGTAACAGGGGGCCAATACACTGAAGCTTTCTTT.

There are a few counts of this clonotype. The chain carries TRBV29-1 and TRBJ1-1; unclear D gene. Trimming took 4 bases from V and 4 from J, leaving 22 bases between them. The CDR3 totals 16 residues. The V gene's germline CDR1 is SQVTM and CDR2 ANQGSEA. This chain's CDR3 is CSVAGTGLTEGTEAFF. The CDR3 DNA follows: TGCAGCGTTGCGGGCACTGGTCTGACGGAGGGCACTGAAGCTTTCTTT.

This clonotype appeared a few times. The chain is built from TRBV9 and TRBJ2-7, with unresolved D. This CDR3 region has 14 residues. Per the germline V gene, CDR1 is SGDLS and CDR2 is YYNGEE. V was pared by 0 bases and J by 0 bases, with 7 bases between. The CDR3 reads CASSVGVGSYEQYF. The CDR3 coding sequence is TGTGCCAGCAGCGTAGGAGTAGGCTCCTACGAGCAGTACTTC.

V gene TRBV5-1 combines with J gene TRBJ2-7, with D possibly matching TRBD1 (5 bases). The CDR3 totals 14 residues. V was shortened by 4 bases and J by 6 bases, with 17 bases between the two germline ends. From germline, CDR1 is SGHRS and CDR2 YFSETQ. The chain's CDR3 is CASSLNRPDLEQYF. The DNA for the CDR3 is TGCGCCAGCAGCCTGAACAGGCCCGACCTCGAGCAGTACTTC.

This chain uses TRBV7-9 with TRBJ1-1; D gene ambiguous. V was cut by 1 base and J by 6 bases, with 15 bases left in between. CDR1 is SEHNR, CDR2 FQNEAQ, per germline (reference sequence). This CDR3 comprises 15 residues. CDR3 DNA: TGTGCCAGCAGCTTAGAGACGGGGTTAAGGGCTGAAGCTTTCTTT. Encoded protein: CASSLETGLRAEAFF.

This clonotype was recorded a few times. The chain links TRBV7-2 to TRBJ2-1, with 7 bases aligning to TRBD1. The CDR3 has 16 amino acids. The germline CDR1 and CDR2 sequences are SGHTA and FQGNSA. J gave up 3 bases and V 5 bases, and 10 bases lay outside the gene matches. The CDR3, as DNA: TGTGCCAGCAGCCTAGTACAGGGGTTTGGCTACAATGAGCAGTTCTTC. As protein: CASSLVQGFGYNEQFF.

The genes are TRBV5-1 and TRBJ2-3, with D perhaps TRBD1 or TRBD2 (5 bases each). The CDR3 is 17 residues long. Between the trimmed V and J ends, which lost 0 bases and 0 bases, there was a span of 14 bases. Germline V lookup: CDR1 SGHRS, CDR2 YFSETQ. The CDR3 sequence: CASSLGLLGPSTDTQYF. CDR3 DNA: TGCGCCAGCAGCTTGGGTCTTCTGGGACCTAGCACAGATACGCAGTATTTT.

The V gene is TRBV5-1, the J gene TRBJ2-3; TRBD2 aligns across 8 bases. Trimming cost V 4 bases and J 2 bases; bases outside gene matches: 15. CDR1 is SGHRS and CDR2 is YFSETQ in the germline V gene. This CDR3 comprises 18 residues. The chain's CDR3 is CASSPLLFGGGPTDTQYF. The CDR3 DNA reads as TGCGCCAGCAGCCCTTTGTTATTCGGCGGGGGGCCCACAGATACGCAGTATTTT. Full variable domain (rest looked up from reference TRBV5-1 and TRBJ2-3): KAGVTQTPRYLIKTRGQQVTLSCSPISGHRSVSWYQQTPGQGLQFLFEYFSETQRNKGNFPGRFSGRQFSNSRSEMNVSTLELGDSALYLCASSPLLFGGGPTDTQYFGPGTRLTVL.

This clonotype was counted between two and nine times. V and J are TRBV28 and TRBJ1-5; D unclear. Germline assignment: CDR1 MDHEN and CDR2 SYDVKM. With 6 bases removed from V and 0 bases from J, the gap between germline ends came to 6 bases. CDR3 length equals 13 residues. DNA of the CDR3: TGTGCCAGCAGGCCCGATAGCAATCAGCCCCAGCATTTT. It yields the protein CASRPDSNQPQHF.

The chain recombines TRBV20-1 with TRBJ1-5; no definite D call. CDR3 length: 12 residues. V lost 5 bases and J 4 bases, leaving 9 bases between the germline ends. The germline V gene encodes CDR1 DFQATT and CDR2 SNEGSKA (reference sequence). In DNA form, the CDR3 reads TGCAGTGCTTACGACGGGAATCAGCCCCAGCATTTT. Amino acids: CSAYDGNQPQHF.

The sample holds a few counts of this clonotype. The genes are TRBV5-1 and TRBJ2-1; TRBD1 matches 7 bases. Losses at the gene ends were 4 bases for V and 5 bases for J; bases not matched to a gene: 3. Germline V gives CDR1 SGHRS, CDR2 YFSETQ. The CDR3 totals 13 residues. CDR3 nucleotide sequence: TGCGCCAGCAGCCCCGGGACAGACAATGAGCAGTTCTTC. It codes for CASSPGTDNEQFF.

A single count supports this clonotype. This chain connects TRBV15 to TRBJ2-2; 8 nucleotides line up with TRBD2. The V gene end was trimmed by 7 bases and the J gene end by 9 bases; junction bases not matched to a gene: 7. Per the germline V gene, CDR1 is LNHNV and CDR2 is YYDKDF (reference sequence). There are 13 residues in the CDR3. The CDR3 region is CATNRGGRWELFF. The CDR3 region has the DNA TGTGCCACCAACCGGGGGGGGAGGTGGGAGCTGTTTTTT.

This clonotype was observed a handful of times. The chain recombines TRBV5-1 with TRBJ1-2, with D possibly being TRBD1 (5 bases). Trimming pared 9 bases from V and 0 bases from J, leaving 12 bases between. The CDR3 has 13 residues. The germline gives CDR1 SGHRS, CDR2 YFSETQ. Written as DNA, the CDR3 is TGCGCCACCAGAGGGGCTACTAACTATGGCTACACCTTC. Translated, it gives CATRGATNYGYTF.

The table lists this clonotype with a few counts. CDR3 in amino acids: CASSLGTSGSDTQYF. The CDR3, as DNA: TGTGCCAGCAGTTTGGGGACTAGCGGGTCAGATACGCAGTATTTT. The rearrangement joins TRBV12-3 or TRBV12-4 to TRBJ2-3, with 12 bases lining up with TRBD2. V shed 3 bases and J 4 bases; nucleotides not matched to a gene: 2. CDR3 length: 15 amino acids.

This chain links TRBV18 with TRBJ2-2, with unresolved D. V shed 6 bases and J shed 1 base, with 18 bases lying between them. From germline, CDR1 is KGHSH and CDR2 LQKENI. This CDR3 is 17 amino acids long. The chain's CDR3 is CASSPVMGIMNTGELFF. CDR3 DNA: TGTGCCAGCTCCCCAGTAATGGGGATCATGAACACCGGGGAGCTGTTTTTT.

This clonotype occurred a few times. The rearrangement links TRBV20-1 to TRBJ1-3, with D possibly being TRBD1 (5 bases). The CDR3 length is 13 residues. V gave up 5 bases and J gave up 2 bases, with 10 bases separating them. The germline V gene has CDR1 DFQATT and CDR2 SNEGSKA (reference sequence). Written as DNA, the CDR3 is TGCAGTGCTTTCGACAGAACTGGAAACACCATATATTTT. Translation: CSAFDRTGNTIYF.